This TCR beta chain was observed in a study of OX40 agonist ivuxolimab in advanced cancers. Findings of the study overall: Dosing at 0.1 to 3.0 mg/kg was accompanied by clonal expansion of CD4+ and CD8+ blood T cells by week 6. Low normalized clonal expansion also occurred in some nonresponding patients.

The table came from immunoSEQ multiplex PCR; TCRdb's copy has only in-frame clones and leaves some out. The sample contains about 71,000 clones, about 89% of which appear only once. Germline V lookup: CDR1 KGHSH, CDR2 LQKENI. The CDR3 contains 14 residues. Trimming removed 3 bases at V and 2 bases at J, with 9 bases between. In this sample, this clone turned up once. As yet, its antigen is unknown. The sequencing here drew on CD4+ or CD8+ T cells sorted from blood, taken in a trial of the OX40 agonist ivuxolimab. This TCR derives from an adult with an advanced solid tumor such as melanoma, head and neck, liver or kidney cancer. The chain employs TRBV18 and TRBJ2-3; D may match TRBD1 or TRBD2 (5 bases each). CDR3: CASSPPGLTDTQYF. The DNA for the CDR3 is TGTGCCAGCTCACCCCCGGGGCTCACAGATACGCAGTATTTT.